The rows below give T cell receptor beta chains drawn from one sample of a study of Ad26.COV2.S vaccination and SARS-CoV-2 variants. The repertoire was sequenced with immunoSEQ multiplex PCR; TCRdb's copy has only in-frame clones and lacks some. Altogether hundreds of thousands of clones are present, around 89% being singletons, with the ten largest covering around 1.5%. The material was peripheral blood, obtained in a trial of Ad26.COV2.S vaccine versus placebo. The receptor set was obtained from a person aged 18-65 years who received the Ad26.COV2.S COVID-19 vaccine or a placebo. CDR3s include the opening cysteine and the closing phenylalanine or tryptophan. The D gene is left open where the match is weak. Some rows have no size entry. The others give once, few or many, or a class for an expanded clone.

DNA: TGTGCCAGCAGGCCGGGCCCTTCCCGGATCGGAAACACCATATATTTT
CDR3: CASRPGPSRIGNTIYF
V: TRBV2
D: .
J: TRBJ1-3
size: .

DNA: TGTGCCAGCTCACCACTTGACAGCAGTTTCAATGAGCAGTTCTTC
CDR3: CASSPLDSSFNEQFF
V: TRBV18
D: .
J: TRBJ2-1
size: .

DNA: TGTGCCAGCAGCCGGGACGGTGATCAGCCCCAGCATTTT
CDR3: CASSRDGDQPQHF
V: TRBV2
D: .
J: TRBJ1-5
size: .

DNA: TGTGCCAGCAGTGGGGACGGAAGGAACACTGAAGCTTTCTTT
CDR3: CASSGDGRNTEAFF
V: TRBV2
D: .
J: TRBJ1-1
size: .

DNA: TGTGCCAGCAGCTATTACGGCCCACGAGATGAGCAGTTCTTC
CDR3: CASSYYGPRDEQFF
V: TRBV7-9
D: .
J: TRBJ2-1
size: .

DNA: TGCAGCGTTGAAGCCCGCTACGAGCAGTACTTC
CDR3: CSVEARYEQYF
V: TRBV29-1
D: .
J: TRBJ2-7
size: .

DNA: TGCGCCAGCAGCTTGTCGTCCTCTGGGGCCAACGTCCTGACTTTC
CDR3: CASSLSSSGANVLTF
V: TRBV5-1
D: .
J: TRBJ2-6
size: .

DNA: TGTGCCAGCAGCACCGGGACAGAGGGGTTAAAAGAGACCCAGTACTTC
CDR3: CASSTGTEGLKETQYF
V: TRBV7-9
D: TRBD1
J: TRBJ2-5
size: .

DNA: TGTGCCAGCAGTCTGACAGGGAGTCAGCCCCAGCATTTT
CDR3: CASSLTGSQPQHF
V: TRBV6-5
D: TRBD1
J: TRBJ1-5
size: .

DNA: TGTGCCAGCAGCTTAGCTGGGTTCGGTTCACCCCTCCACTTT
CDR3: CASSLAGFGSPLHF
V: TRBV7-2
D: .
J: TRBJ1-6
size: .

DNA: TGTGCCAGCAGCCTGGACAGGGTCTCAGAAGCTTTCTTT
CDR3: CASSLDRVSEAFF
V: TRBV7-2
D: TRBD1
J: TRBJ1-1
size: once

DNA: TGTGCCATCAGTGAGTTGGAGGGGGCTTATGGAGGTGGCTACACCTTC
CDR3: CAISELEGAYGGGYTF
V: TRBV10-3
D: TRBD1
J: TRBJ1-2
size: .

DNA: TGTGCCAGCAGCCCACAGGGGGCCAGGGAGACCCAGTACTTC
CDR3: CASSPQGARETQYF
V: TRBV7-9
D: TRBD1
J: TRBJ2-5
size: .

DNA: TGTGCCAGTAGAGCGACAAATGAAGCTTTCTTT
CDR3: CASRATNEAFF
V: TRBV19
D: .
J: TRBJ1-1
size: once

DNA: TGTGCCAGCAGTCGGCTCGGGACAGATTACAATGAGCAGTTCTTC
CDR3: CASSRLGTDYNEQFF
V: TRBV6-2/TRBV6-3
D: TRBD1
J: TRBJ2-1
size: .

DNA: TGTGCCACCAAACCCTCAGGGGGCCGCACTGAAGCTTTCTTT
CDR3: CATKPSGGRTEAFF
V: TRBV10-3
D: TRBD1
J: TRBJ1-1
size: once

DNA: TGCAGCGTGTTAGAGGGACTAGCGGCGCCTTATACGCAGTATTTT
CDR3: CSVLEGLAAPYTQYF
V: TRBV29-1
D: TRBD2
J: TRBJ2-3
size: .

DNA: TGTGCCAGCAGCCGGGACACACGCAGAAACACCATATATTTT
CDR3: CASSRDTRRNTIYF
V: TRBV7-2
D: .
J: TRBJ1-3
size: few

DNA: TGTGGAGCCGGCCGGACAGAGTTTAATGAAAAACTGTTTTTT
CDR3: CGAGRTEFNEKLFF
V: TRBV11-3
D: .
J: TRBJ1-4
size: .

DNA: TGTGCCAGTAGTACGCGGGACAGAATCTATCAGCCCCAGCATTTT
CDR3: CASSTRDRIYQPQHF
V: TRBV19
D: TRBD1
J: TRBJ1-5
size: .

DNA: TGTGCCAGCAGTTGGTCCGTTCGGCAGGGCTACGAGCAGTACTTC
CDR3: CASSWSVRQGYEQYF
V: TRBV6-2/TRBV6-3
D: .
J: TRBJ2-7
size: .

DNA: TGTGCCAGCTCACCACCGAATGGGGCCGCTGAAGCTTTCTTT
CDR3: CASSPPNGAAEAFF
V: TRBV18
D: .
J: TRBJ1-1
size: .

DNA: TGTGCCAGCAGACTCAGCTCATCTGGGGCCTACGAGCAGTACTTC
CDR3: CASRLSSSGAYEQYF
V: TRBV2
D: .
J: TRBJ2-7
size: .

DNA: TGTGCCAGCAGCCAAGATTGGGCCGGTGAAGCTTTCTTT
CDR3: CASSQDWAGEAFF
V: TRBV3-1/TRBV3-2
D: .
J: TRBJ1-1
size: few

DNA: TGTGCCAGCAGTCGAACGAACCGGAGCCCCCCCTACGAGCAGTACTTC
CDR3: CASSRTNRSPPYEQYF
V: TRBV6-6
D: .
J: TRBJ2-7
size: .

DNA: TGCGCCAGCAGCTTCGAAGGAATTGGCAATCAGCCCCAGCATTTT
CDR3: CASSFEGIGNQPQHF
V: TRBV5-1
D: .
J: TRBJ1-5
size: .

DNA: TGCGCCAGCAGCTTGATCCCTAGCCCAAGCATTCAGTACTTC
CDR3: CASSLIPSPSIQYF
V: TRBV5-1
D: .
J: TRBJ2-4
size: .

DNA: TGTGCCAGCAGCTTGAGGCTAGCGGGAGGGAGGGAGACCCAGTACTTC
CDR3: CASSLRLAGGRETQYF
V: TRBV7-9
D: TRBD2
J: TRBJ2-5
size: .

DNA: TGCGCCAGCAGCCAAGATATATGGCAGGCGGGGGACAATGAGCAGTTCTTC
CDR3: CASSQDIWQAGDNEQFF
V: TRBV4-3
D: TRBD2
J: TRBJ2-1
size: .

DNA: TGTGCCAGCAGCTTAAAGTCTTGGTACAGTAAGTCCCAAGAGACCCAGTACTTC
CDR3: CASSLKSWYSKSQETQYF
V: TRBV7-9
D: .
J: TRBJ2-5
size: .

DNA: TGCAGTGCTAATATCCGGGAAAAACTGTTTTTT
CDR3: CSANIREKLFF
V: TRBV20-1
D: .
J: TRBJ1-4
size: .

DNA: TGTGCCAGTAGTTCAGGCAATCAGCCCCAGCATTTT
CDR3: CASSSGNQPQHF
V: TRBV19
D: .
J: TRBJ1-5
size: once

DNA: TGTGCCAGCAGTGAGCGGCGGGGAGGAGGAGAGACCCAGTACTTC
CDR3: CASSERRGGGETQYF
V: TRBV2
D: .
J: TRBJ2-5
size: once

DNA: TGTGCCTGGAGTGGACAGTCCTTCAATCAGCCCCAGCATTTT
CDR3: CAWSGQSFNQPQHF
V: TRBV30
D: .
J: TRBJ1-5
size: .

DNA: TGTGCCAGCAGCCCCGCAGGGGGGCAAGAGACCCAGTACTTC
CDR3: CASSPAGGQETQYF
V: TRBV7-2
D: .
J: TRBJ2-5
size: .

DNA: TGTGCCTGGCGAGATAAAGCGGGAACTGAGCAGTTCTTC
CDR3: CAWRDKAGTEQFF
V: TRBV30
D: TRBD2
J: TRBJ2-1
size: .

DNA: TGTGCCTGGGGCCGAGGGAGCTCCTATAATTCACCCCTCCACTTT
CDR3: CAWGRGSSYNSPLHF
V: TRBV30
D: .
J: TRBJ1-6
size: .

DNA: TGTGCCAGCAGCGGCTTGACAGGGGGCGCAGATAATTCACCCCTCCACTTT
CDR3: CASSGLTGGADNSPLHF
V: TRBV13
D: TRBD1
J: TRBJ1-6
size: .

DNA: TGTGCCTGGACCCACTACGGACTAAGCGGCTACACCTTC
CDR3: CAWTHYGLSGYTF
V: TRBV30
D: .
J: TRBJ1-2
size: .

DNA: TGTGCCAGCAGCCAGGTCCATGAGCAGTTCTTC
CDR3: CASSQVHEQFF
V: TRBV14
D: .
J: TRBJ2-1
size: .

DNA: TGCAGTGCTAGTGATCCGGGGGGCCGCACAGATACGCAGTATTTT
CDR3: CSASDPGGRTDTQYF
V: TRBV20-1
D: .
J: TRBJ2-3
size: .

DNA: TGCAGTGCTAGTGCTCGGACAAGGGATCAGCCCCAGCATTTT
CDR3: CSASARTRDQPQHF
V: TRBV20-1
D: .
J: TRBJ1-5
size: .

DNA: TGTGCCAGTAGTATAGTATCGCTACAAAGAGGGGGGAGCAATCAGCCCCAGCATTTT
CDR3: CASSIVSLQRGGSNQPQHF
V: TRBV19
D: .
J: TRBJ1-5
size: .

DNA: TGCGCCAGCAGCTTGTTACAGGCTTCCTACGAGCAGTACTTC
CDR3: CASSLLQASYEQYF
V: TRBV5-1
D: .
J: TRBJ2-7
size: .